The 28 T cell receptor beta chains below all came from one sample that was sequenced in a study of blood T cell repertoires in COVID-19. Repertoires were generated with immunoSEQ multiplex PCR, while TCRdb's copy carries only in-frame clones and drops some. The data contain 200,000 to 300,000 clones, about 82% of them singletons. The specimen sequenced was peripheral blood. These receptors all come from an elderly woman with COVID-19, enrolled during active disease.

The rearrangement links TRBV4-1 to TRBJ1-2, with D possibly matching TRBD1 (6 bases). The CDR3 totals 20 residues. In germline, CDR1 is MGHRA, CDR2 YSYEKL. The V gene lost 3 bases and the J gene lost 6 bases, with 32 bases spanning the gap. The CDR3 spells CASSHQKGTPDKAILDGYTF. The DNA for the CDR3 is TGCGCCAGCAGCCACCAAAAAGGGACACCAGACAAAGCAATCCTCGATGGCTACACCTTC.

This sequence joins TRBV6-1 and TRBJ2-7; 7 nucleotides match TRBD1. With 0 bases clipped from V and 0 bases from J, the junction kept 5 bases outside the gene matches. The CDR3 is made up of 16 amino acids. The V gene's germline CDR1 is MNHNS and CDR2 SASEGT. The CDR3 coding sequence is TGTGCCAGCAGTGAAGCGGGGGACAGTCGCTCCTACGAGCAGTACTTC. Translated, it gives CASSEAGDSRSYEQYF.

Here the CDR3 reads CASSPRLGSYGYTF. For the CDR3, the DNA is TGCGCCAGCAGCCCGCGACTAGGAAGCTATGGCTACACCTTC. V is TRBV4-3 and J is TRBJ1-2; D unresolved. The CDR3 contains 14 residues. V lost 4 bases, J lost 4 bases, and 13 bases lay in between. Germline CDR1 LGHNA, CDR2 YSLEER.

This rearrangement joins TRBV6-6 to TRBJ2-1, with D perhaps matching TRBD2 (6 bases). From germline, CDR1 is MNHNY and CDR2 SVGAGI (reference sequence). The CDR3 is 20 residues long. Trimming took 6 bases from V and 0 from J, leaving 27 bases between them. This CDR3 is CASSGTGGAWKGGSYNEQFF. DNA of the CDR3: TGTGCCAGCAGCGGTACCGGCGGGGCGTGGAAAGGAGGCTCCTACAATGAGCAGTTCTTC.

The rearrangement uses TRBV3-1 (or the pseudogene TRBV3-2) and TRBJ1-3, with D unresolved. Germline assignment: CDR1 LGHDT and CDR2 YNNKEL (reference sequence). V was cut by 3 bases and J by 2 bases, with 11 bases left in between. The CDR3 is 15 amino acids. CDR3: CASSHPARTGNTIYF. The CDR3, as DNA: TGTGCCAGCAGCCACCCCGCCAGGACTGGAAACACCATATATTTT.

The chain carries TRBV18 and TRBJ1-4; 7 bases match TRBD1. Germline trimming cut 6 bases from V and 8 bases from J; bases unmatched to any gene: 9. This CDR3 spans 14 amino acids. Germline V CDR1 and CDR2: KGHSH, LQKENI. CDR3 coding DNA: TGTGCCAGCTCCCCAACAGGGGTAGAAGAAAAACTGTTTTTT. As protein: CASSPTGVEEKLFF.

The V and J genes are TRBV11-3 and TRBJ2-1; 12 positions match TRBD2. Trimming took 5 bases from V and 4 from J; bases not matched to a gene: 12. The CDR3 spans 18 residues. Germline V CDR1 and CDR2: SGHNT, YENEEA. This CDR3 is CASSLGSSGGVRYNEQFF. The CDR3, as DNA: TGTGCCAGCAGCCTAGGGTCTAGCGGGGGGGTACGGTACAATGAGCAGTTCTTC.

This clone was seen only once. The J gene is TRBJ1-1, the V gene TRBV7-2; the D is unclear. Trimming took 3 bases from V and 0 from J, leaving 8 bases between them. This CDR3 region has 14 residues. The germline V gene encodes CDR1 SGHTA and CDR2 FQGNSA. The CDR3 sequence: CASSFKQMNTEAFF. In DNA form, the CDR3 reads TGTGCCAGCAGCTTTAAACAGATGAACACTGAAGCTTTCTTT.

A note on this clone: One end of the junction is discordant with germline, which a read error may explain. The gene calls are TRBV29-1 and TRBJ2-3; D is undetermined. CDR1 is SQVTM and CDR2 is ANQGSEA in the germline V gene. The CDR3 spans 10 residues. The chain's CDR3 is CSAEPDTQYF. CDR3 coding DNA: TGCAGCGCTGAACCTGATACGCAGTATTTT.

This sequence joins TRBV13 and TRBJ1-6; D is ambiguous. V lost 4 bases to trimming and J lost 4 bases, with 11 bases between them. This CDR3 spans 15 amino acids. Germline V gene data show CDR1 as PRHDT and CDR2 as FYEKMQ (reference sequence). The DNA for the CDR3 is TGTGCCAGCAGCTCTAAAAACTGGTATAATTCACCCCTCCACTTT. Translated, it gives CASSSKNWYNSPLHF. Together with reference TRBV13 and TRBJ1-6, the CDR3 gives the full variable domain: AAGVIQSPRHLIKEKRETATLKCYPIPRHDTVYWYQQGPGQDPQFLISFYEKMQSDKGSIPDRFSAQQFSDYHSELNMSSLELGDSALYFCASSSKNWYNSPLHFGNGTRLTVT.

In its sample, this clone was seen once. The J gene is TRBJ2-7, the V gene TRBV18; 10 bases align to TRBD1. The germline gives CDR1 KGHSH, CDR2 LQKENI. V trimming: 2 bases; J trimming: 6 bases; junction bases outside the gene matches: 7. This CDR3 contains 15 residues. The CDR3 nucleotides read TGTGCCAGCTCACCAGGACAGGGGGTTTCCCCCGAGCAGTACGTC. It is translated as CASSPGQGVSPEQYV.

The CDR3 DNA follows: TGTGCCAGCAGCTTTCTGAGCGGGGGGGGGCAAGAGACCCAGTACTTC. Encoded protein: CASSFLSGGGQETQYF. The chain carries TRBV5-5 and TRBJ2-5; 10 bases map to TRBD2. After removal of 2 bases from V and 2 bases from J, the junction contained 6 bases not matched to a gene. Germline CDR1 and CDR2: SGHKS and YYEKEE (reference sequence). The CDR3 sequence is 16 residues long.

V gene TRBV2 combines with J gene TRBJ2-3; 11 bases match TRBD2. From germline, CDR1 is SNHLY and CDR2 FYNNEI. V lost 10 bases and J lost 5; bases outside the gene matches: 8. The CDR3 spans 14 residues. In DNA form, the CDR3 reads TGTGCCAACTCGACTAGCGGGGAAGGAGATACGCAGTATTTT. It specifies CANSTSGEGDTQYF.

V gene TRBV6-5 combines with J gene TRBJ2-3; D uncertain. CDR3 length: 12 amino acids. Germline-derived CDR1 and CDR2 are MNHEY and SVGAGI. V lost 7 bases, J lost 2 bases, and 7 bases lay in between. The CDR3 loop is CASTPYTDTQYF. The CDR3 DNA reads TGTGCCAGCACCCCGTACACAGATACGCAGTATTTT.

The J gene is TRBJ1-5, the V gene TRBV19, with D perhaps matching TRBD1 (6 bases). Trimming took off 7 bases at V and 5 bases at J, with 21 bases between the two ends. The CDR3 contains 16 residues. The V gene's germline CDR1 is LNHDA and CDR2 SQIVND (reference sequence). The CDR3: CASIAGQPTGYQPQHF. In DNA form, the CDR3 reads TGTGCCAGTATAGCAGGACAGCCAACCGGTTATCAGCCCCAGCATTTT.

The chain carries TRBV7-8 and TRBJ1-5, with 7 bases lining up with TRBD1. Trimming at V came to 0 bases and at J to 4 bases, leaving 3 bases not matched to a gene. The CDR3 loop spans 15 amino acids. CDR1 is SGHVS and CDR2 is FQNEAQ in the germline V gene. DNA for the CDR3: TGTGCCAGCAGCTTAGCGTCGGGACAGAATCAGCCCCAGCATTTT. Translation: CASSLASGQNQPQHF.

The DNA of the CDR3 is TGCGCCAGCAGCCTAGGCGGGACGGACATCAACACTGAAGCTTTCTTT. Protein: CASSLGGTDINTEAFF. The chain uses TRBV4-1 and TRBJ1-1; D possibly corresponds to TRBD1 (5 bases). Looked up from germline, CDR1 is MGHRA and CDR2 is YSYEKL. The CDR3 is 16 residues long. V was shortened by 4 bases and J by 2 bases, with 17 bases between the two germline ends.

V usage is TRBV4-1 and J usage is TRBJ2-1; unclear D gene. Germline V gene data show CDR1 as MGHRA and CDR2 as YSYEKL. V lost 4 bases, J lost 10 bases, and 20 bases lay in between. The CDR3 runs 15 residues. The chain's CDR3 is CASSPPGRFVQEQFF. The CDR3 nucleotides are TGCGCCAGCAGCCCCCCGGGTAGATTTGTTCAGGAGCAGTTCTTC.

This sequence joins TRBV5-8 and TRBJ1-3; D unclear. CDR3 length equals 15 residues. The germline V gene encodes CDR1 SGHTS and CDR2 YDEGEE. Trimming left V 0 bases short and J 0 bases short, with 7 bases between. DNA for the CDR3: TGTGCCAGCAGCTTGGGACAATTCTCTGGAAACACCATATATTTT. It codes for CASSLGQFSGNTIYF.

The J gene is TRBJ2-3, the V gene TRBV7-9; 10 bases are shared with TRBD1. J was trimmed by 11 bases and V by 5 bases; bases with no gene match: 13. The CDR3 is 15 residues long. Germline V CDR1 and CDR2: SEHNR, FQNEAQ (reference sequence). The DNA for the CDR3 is TGTGCCAGCAGCCCCACCGGGACAGGGGCCCTCATGCAGTATTTT. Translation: CASSPTGTGALMQYF.

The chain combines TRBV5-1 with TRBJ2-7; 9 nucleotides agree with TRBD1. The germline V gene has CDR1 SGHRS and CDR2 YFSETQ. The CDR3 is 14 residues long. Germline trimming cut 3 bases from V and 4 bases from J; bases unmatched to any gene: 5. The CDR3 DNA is TGCGCCAGCAGCTGCCCGGGACAGGGATACGAGCAGTACGTC. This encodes CASSCPGQGYEQYV.

For the CDR3, the DNA is TGTGCCAGCTCCCTGGGGACTATCTCAACGGGAAACACCATATATTTT. Translated: CASSLGTISTGNTIYF. The chain is built from TRBV18 and TRBJ1-3; tentatively, D is TRBD1 (5 bases). The CDR3 contains 16 residues. The germline V gene has CDR1 KGHSH and CDR2 LQKENI. V gave up 6 bases and J gave up 4 bases, with 19 bases separating them.

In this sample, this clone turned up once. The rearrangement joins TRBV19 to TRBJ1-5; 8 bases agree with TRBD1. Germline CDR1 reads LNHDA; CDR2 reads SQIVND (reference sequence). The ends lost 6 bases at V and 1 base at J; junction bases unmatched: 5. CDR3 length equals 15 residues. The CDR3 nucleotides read TGTGCCAGTAGGCAGGGGGCAAGAAGCAATCAGCCCCAGCATTTT. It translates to CASRQGARSNQPQHF.

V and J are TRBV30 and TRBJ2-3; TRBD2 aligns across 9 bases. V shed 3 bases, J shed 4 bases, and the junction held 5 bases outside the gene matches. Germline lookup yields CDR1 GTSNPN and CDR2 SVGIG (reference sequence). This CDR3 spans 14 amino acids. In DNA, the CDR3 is TGTGCCTGGAGCCGGGGACTAGCCTCAGATACGCAGTATTTT. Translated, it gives CAWSRGLASDTQYF. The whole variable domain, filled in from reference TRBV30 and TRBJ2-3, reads SQTIHQWPATLVQPVGSPLSLECTVEGTSNPNLYWYRQAAGRGLQLLFYSVGIGQISSEVPQNLSASRPQDRQFILSSKKLLLSDSGFYLCAWSRGLASDTQYFGPGTRLTVL.

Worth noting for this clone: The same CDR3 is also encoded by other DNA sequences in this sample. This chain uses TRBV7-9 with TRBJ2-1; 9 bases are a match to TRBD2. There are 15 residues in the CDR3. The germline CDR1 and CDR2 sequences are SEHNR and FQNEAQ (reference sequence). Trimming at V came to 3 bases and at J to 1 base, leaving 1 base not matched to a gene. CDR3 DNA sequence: TGTGCCAGCAGCTTTAGCGGGGGTTCCTACAATGAGCAGTTCTTC. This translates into CASSFSGGSYNEQFF. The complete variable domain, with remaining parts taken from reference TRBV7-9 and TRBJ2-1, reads DTGVSQNPRHKITKRGQNVTFRCDPISEHNRLYWYRQTLGQGPEFLTYFQNEAQLEKSRLLSDRFSAERPKGSFSTLEIQRTEQGDSAMYLCASSFSGGSYNEQFFGPGTRLTVL.

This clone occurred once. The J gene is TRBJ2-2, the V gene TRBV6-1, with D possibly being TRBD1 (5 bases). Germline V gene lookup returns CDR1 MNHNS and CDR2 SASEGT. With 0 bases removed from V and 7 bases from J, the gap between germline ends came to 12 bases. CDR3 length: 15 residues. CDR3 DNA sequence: TGTGCCAGCAGTGAAGCCAGGGCGGCCATCGGGGAGCTGTTTTTT. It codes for CASSEARAAIGELFF.

CDR3 protein: CASSLEGRPLGAGNQPQHF. The CDR3 DNA reads TGTGCCAGCAGTTTAGAAGGCCGTCCACTAGGCGCGGGCAATCAGCCCCAGCATTTT. The chain has TRBV27 and TRBJ1-5; the D is unclear. Germline assignment: CDR1 MNHEY and CDR2 SMNVEV (reference sequence). Trimming left V 2 bases short and J 2 bases short, with 22 bases between. The CDR3 runs to 19 residues.

CDR3 sequence reads: CASSLARTLYNEQFF. CDR3 bases: TGTGCCAGCAGCTTAGCTCGGACTCTCTACAATGAGCAGTTCTTC. This sequence joins TRBV7-2 and TRBJ2-1; weak D call: TRBD2 (5 bases). Trimming shortened V by 0 bases and J by 3 bases, and 9 bases separated the two germline ends. The CDR3 loop spans 15 amino acids. The germline V gene has CDR1 SGHTA and CDR2 FQGNSA.